What follows are 20 T cell receptor beta chains derived from one specimen sequenced in a study of glioma-infiltrating T cells (TCRdb year 2016). Sequenced using an Illumina MiSeq. TCR alpha and beta CDR3 regions were amplified with the iRepertoire nested amplicon-rescue multiplex PCR (arm-PCR) platform from RNA. Starting from the raw public reads, TCRdb applied fastp trimming at Q25, assembled clones with MiXCR and retained in-frame beta chains. Merged by CDR3 protein, the rows form single entries marked with the most common genes and DNA. Recorded for this sample are about 180,000 distinct CDR3 sequences; around 42% of them occurred a single time. The biggest ten clones account for over 4% of the sample. The sequencing input was glioma tissue, nonneoplastic brain tissue, or PBMCs (not recorded which). These receptors originate from a human donor with low-grade glioma or glioblastoma, undergoing nonglioma brain surgery, or in good health (not recorded which).

The chain uses TRBV29-1 and TRBJ2-1; 7 nucleotides line up with TRBD2. CDR3 size: 14 residues. CDR1 is SQVTM and CDR2 is ANQGSEA in the germline V gene. V was pared by 2 bases and J by 5 bases, with 6 bases of the junction left unmatched. The CDR3 here is CSVESLAVNNEQFF. The CDR3 DNA reads as TGCAGCGTTGAATCCCTAGCGGTAAACAATGAGCAGTTCTTC.

In the case of this clonotype: The junction does not match germline at one end; this may be a read error. The chain combines TRBV7-8 with TRBJ2-3, with TRBD2 identical over 14 bases. Germline values: CDR1 SGHVS, CDR2 FQNEAQ. The CDR3 has 17 amino acids. The CDR3 DNA follows: TGTGACAGCAGCCGACTAGCGGGAGGGACTAGCAAAGATACGCAGTATTTT. Translation: CDSSRLAGGTSKDTQYF.

This clonotype came up many times. The gene calls are TRBV24-1 and TRBJ2-1; D is uncertain. Germline CDR1 and CDR2: KGHDR and SFDVKD. This CDR3 spans 15 amino acids. Trimming removed 1 base at V and 5 bases at J, with 11 bases between. CDR3 sequence reads: CATSDFRDDHNEQFF. In DNA, the CDR3 is TGTGCCACCAGTGATTTCCGCGACGATCACAATGAGCAGTTCTTC.

V usage is TRBV3-1 and J usage is TRBJ2-3; the D is unclear. The length of the CDR3 is 16 residues. Per germline, CDR1 LGHDT and CDR2 YNNKEL (reference sequence). Deletions cut 2 bases from V and 4 bases from J, with 16 bases between. This CDR3 reads CASSQRLPLTSDTQYF. The CDR3 nucleotides are TGTGCCAGCAGCCAACGACTGCCCTTAACATCAGATACGCAGTATTTT.

The rearrangement uses TRBV29-1 and TRBJ2-5, with 11 bases that match TRBD2. Germline CDR1 and CDR2: SQVTM and ANQGSEA. This CDR3 region has 13 residues. With V trimmed by 6 bases and J by 4 bases, 4 bases remained unmatched. The CDR3 is CSVELAGVETQYF. The CDR3 region has the DNA TGCAGCGTCGAACTAGCGGGAGTAGAGACCCAGTACTTC.

V gene TRBV11-3 combines with J gene TRBJ2-3, with 8 positions matching TRBD2. The CDR3 runs 16 residues. Germline CDR1 and CDR2: SGHNT and YENEEA. Losses at the gene ends were 4 bases for V and 3 bases for J; bases not matched to a gene: 9. The DNA of the CDR3 is TGTGCCAGCAGCTCCCCACCGGGAGGGTCAACAGATACGCAGTATTTT. Residues: CASSSPPGGSTDTQYF.

This clonotype occurred many times. V is TRBV20-1 and J is TRBJ2-3; 7 positions match TRBD1. Germline V CDR1 and CDR2: DFQATT, SNEGSKA (reference sequence). The trim removed 3 bases at V and 2 bases at J, leaving 8 bases unmatched. The CDR3 contains 15 residues. In DNA form, the CDR3 reads TGCAGTGCTAGTTTTTGGGACAGTGCCACAGATACGCAGTATTTT. The encoded protein is CSASFWDSATDTQYF.

About this clonotype: This may arise from a read error, as a much more abundant clone is one base away. V and J are TRBV20-1 and TRBJ2-3; D gene unclear. V lost 5 bases and J lost 10, with 13 bases in between. There are 11 residues in the CDR3. The germline gives CDR1 DFQATT, CDR2 SNEGSKA (reference sequence). The CDR3 region is CSAVPLRPQYF. Written as DNA, the CDR3 is TGCAGTGCTGTCCCATTAAGGCCGCAGTATTTT.

This clonotype was picked up a small number of times. This chain connects TRBV20-1 to TRBJ2-7; 8 bases are a match to TRBD2. The CDR3 consists of 15 residues. Germline V gene data show CDR1 as DFQATT and CDR2 as SNEGSKA (reference sequence). CDR3 nucleotides: TGCAGCGCAAGCGAGCTAGCGGGCCGTCTGGAGGCGCAGTACTTC. It yields the protein CSASELAGRLEAQYF.

The table lists this clonotype with many counts. The chain is built from TRBV6-1 and TRBJ2-7; 9 bases are shared with TRBD2. CDR1 and CDR2 from the germline V gene are MNHNS and SASEGT. V was clipped by 5 bases and J by 5 bases; unmatched bases: 7. This CDR3 is 14 amino acids long. CDR3 DNA: TGTGCCAGCAGTTCCTCTAGCGGGATCCACGAGCAGTACTTC. Translation: CASSSSSGIHEQYF.

About this clonotype itself: A much more abundant neighbour one base away suggests this may be a read error. The chain has TRBV6-4 and TRBJ2-7; possibly TRBD1 for D (6 bases). The CDR3 length is 15 residues. Per the germline V gene, CDR1 is MRHNA and CDR2 is SNTAGT. V was pared by 7 bases and J by 3 bases, with 19 bases between. Written as DNA, the CDR3 is TGTGCCAGCAATTACCCGAGGGACAAATTCTACGAGCAGTACTTC. It codes for CASNYPRDKFYEQYF.

The rearrangement links TRBV28 to TRBJ1-5, with D uncertain. This CDR3 is 14 amino acids long. Germline V gives CDR1 MDHEN, CDR2 SYDVKM. Deletions cut 10 bases from V and 0 bases from J, with 13 bases between. The CDR3 bases are TGTGCCATCATCCGGGTACATAGCAATCAGCCCCAGCATTTT. Amino acid sequence: CAIIRVHSNQPQHF.

The rearrangement uses TRBV2 and TRBJ1-4; TRBD1 is a possible D gene (5 bases). The CDR3 is 13 amino acids. The V end was cut by 5 bases, the J end by 5 bases, with 9 bases between. In germline, CDR1 is SNHLY, CDR2 FYNNEI. The CDR3 nucleotides are TGTGCCAGCAGTATCCGGGGCAATGAAAAACTGTTTTTT. Translated, it gives CASSIRGNEKLFF.

In regard to this clonotype: Being one base from a much bigger clone, this may be a read error. J is TRBJ2-3 and V is TRBV12-3 or TRBV12-4; D gene ambiguous. This CDR3 has 12 amino acids. The CDR3 DNA sequence: TGTGCCAGCAGTTTAGAGGTAGATACGAAGTATTTT. It yields the protein CASSLEVDTKYF.

V gene TRBV7-8 combines with J gene TRBJ2-7; 7 bases are shared with TRBD1. Germline-derived CDR1 and CDR2 are SGHVS and FQNEAQ. CDR3 length: 12 amino acids. DNA for the CDR3: TGTGCTTGTGACAGGGACCGCTACGAGCAGTACTTC. Translating gives CACDRDRYEQYF.

This clonotype was counted at least ten times. V and J are TRBV24-1 and TRBJ1-1; 7 bases line up with TRBD1. The germline CDR1 and CDR2 sequences are KGHDR and SFDVKD. The CDR3 loop spans 14 amino acids. V lost 7 bases and J lost 0; bases outside the gene matches: 4. The CDR3 protein is CATRAGTVNTEAFF. The CDR3 DNA reads as TGTGCCACCAGAGCCGGGACAGTGAACACTGAAGCTTTCTTT.

This chain connects TRBV14 to TRBJ1-1; 8 positions match TRBD1. After removal of 7 bases from V and 0 bases from J, the junction contained 13 bases not matched to a gene. CDR3 length: 17 residues. The germline gives CDR1 SGHDN, CDR2 FVKESK. The CDR3 DNA follows: TGTGCCAGCATCCGCATTGAGGGGACAGGAATGAACACTGAAGCTTTCTTT. This codes for CASIRIEGTGMNTEAFF.

The CDR3 nucleotides are TGTGCCAGTAGTAAGCAGGCCTTTTACAATGAGCAGTTCTTC. Amino acids: CASSKQAFYNEQFF. The V and J genes are TRBV19 and TRBJ2-1; D is ambiguous. With 4 bases removed from V and 4 bases from J, the gap between germline ends came to 11 bases. The CDR3 runs 14 residues. Germline assignment: CDR1 LNHDA and CDR2 SQIVND (reference sequence).

Worth noting for this clonotype: Given a much more abundant clone one base away, this may be a read error. The rearrangement uses TRBV18 and TRBJ2-1; 7 positions match TRBD2. In germline, CDR1 is KGHSH, CDR2 LQKENI. The length of the CDR3 is 17 residues. CDR3 residues: CVSSPGTTPLHYNEQFF. CDR3 bases: TGTGTCAGCTCACCCGGGACTACCCCCTTACATTACAATGAGCAGTTCTTC.

Of note for this clonotype: This may come from a read error, since a much larger clone is one base off. It is likely a read error, because the conserved phenylalanine at the end of the CDR3 is missing. The J gene is TRBJ2-7, the V gene TRBV4-1; D call uncertain. The CDR3 totals 14 residues. V dropped 4 bases and J dropped 1 base, with 11 bases sitting between them. Looked up from germline, CDR1 is MGHRA and CDR2 is YSYEKL. The CDR3 region is CASSLLPASYEQYS. The CDR3 nucleotides are TGCGCCAGCAGCCTCCTCCCCGCGTCCTACGAGCAGTACTCC.